This T cell receptor (beta chain) was sequenced during a study of control samples from healthy donors and cancer patients. Trimming at V came to 3 bases and at J to 1 base, leaving 5 bases not matched to a gene. Germline loops: CDR1 LGHNA, CDR2 YSLEER. The CDR3 sequence is 15 residues long. Profiling relied on immunoSEQ multiplex PCR, and the TCRdb table lists in-frame clones only, not all of them. The data contain roughly 120,000 clones, roughly nine tenths of them singletons. The V and J genes are TRBV4-3 and TRBJ2-5; 7 nucleotides line up with TRBD1. The sequenced sample consisted of blood. This receptor was obtained from a woman aged 18-29 years in good health. DNA of the CDR3: TGCGCCAGCAGCCATCAACAGGGGCTCCAAGAGACCCAGTACTTC. Its protein is CASSHQQGLQETQYF.